The 32 T cell receptor beta chains listed next were all sequenced from one sample in a study of graft-versus-host responses after intestinal transplantation. The assay was immunoSEQ multiplex PCR, and TCRdb's table has in-frame clones only and misses some. The sample yields about 20,000 clones, roughly 86% seen once. The specimen was bone marrow, collected just under 130 days after transplant. The origin of the receptors is a human patient who received an intestinal transplant, so some T cells may come from the graft donor.

V and J are TRBV7-9 and TRBJ2-7; possible D gene TRBD1, 5 bases. Per germline, CDR1 SEHNR and CDR2 FQNEAQ (reference sequence). The CDR3 is made up of 13 amino acids. V was pared by 3 bases and J by 6 bases, with 12 bases between. The CDR3 protein is CASSFREQGEQYF. CDR3 DNA sequence: TGTGCCAGCAGCTTTAGAGAGCAGGGCGAGCAGTACTTC. Filled out from reference TRBV7-9 and TRBJ2-7, the complete variable domain reads DTGVSQNPRHKITKRGQNVTFRCDPISEHNRLYWYRQTLGQGPEFLTYFQNEAQLEKSRLLSDRFSAERPKGSFSTLEIQRTEQGDSAMYLCASSFREQGEQYFGPGTRLTVT.

The chain couples TRBV7-8 to TRBJ2-7; 7 nucleotides agree with TRBD2. The V and J ends lost 4 bases and 2 bases, in that order; junction bases with no gene match: 11. The CDR3 runs to 16 residues. Germline CDR1 and CDR2: SGHVS and FQNEAQ. DNA for the CDR3: TGTGCCAGCAGCTGGAAAAGCGGGGTAATCCCCTACGAGCAGTACTTC. Translating gives CASSWKSGVIPYEQYF.

This clone showed up just once. This chain uses TRBV27 with TRBJ2-7, with TRBD2 identical over 10 bases. Germline V gene sequence: CDR1 MNHEY, CDR2 SMNVEV (reference sequence). This CDR3 region has 16 residues. V lost 8 bases, J lost 6 bases, and 16 bases stayed unmatched. Written as DNA, the CDR3 is TGTGCCAGCGTTTTGAGCGGGAGGGCCAGGGTTGGCGAGCAGTACTTC. Its translation: CASVLSGRARVGEQYF.

CDR3: CASRTGEGQPQHF. As DNA, the CDR3 is TGTGCCAGCAGGACAGGGGAGGGTCAGCCCCAGCATTTT. The rearrangement links TRBV6-1 to TRBJ1-5, with 8 bases fitting TRBD1. Trimming at V came to 6 bases and at J to 6 bases, leaving 4 bases not matched to a gene. This CDR3 is built from 13 residues. Per the germline V gene, CDR1 is MNHNS and CDR2 is SASEGT.

The chain carries TRBV27 and TRBJ2-7, with D hard to call. Germline CDR1 MNHEY, CDR2 SMNVEV (reference sequence). V was trimmed by 6 bases and J by 2 bases, leaving 11 bases between them. CDR3 size: 13 residues. This chain's CDR3 is CASRRTDTYEQYF. The CDR3 bases are TGTGCCAGCAGGAGAACCGACACCTACGAGCAGTACTTC.

In the case of this clone: The junction and the germline gene differ at one end; a read error may be behind it. The chain has TRBV7-7 and TRBJ2-7; D is perhaps TRBD1 (6 bases). Germline-derived CDR1 and CDR2 are SSHAT and FNYEAQ (reference sequence). The CDR3 runs to 16 residues. The CDR3 spells CASSFPPGRGPHEQYF. As DNA, the CDR3 is TGTGCTAGCAGCTTCCCCCCGGGCAGGGGACCGCACGAGCAGTACTTC.

The table lists this clone with a count of one. V gene TRBV7-9 combines with J gene TRBJ2-3; D unclear. From germline, CDR1 is SEHNR and CDR2 FQNEAQ (reference sequence). Trimming took off 7 bases at V and 5 bases at J, with 10 bases between the two ends. The CDR3 runs to 12 residues. In nucleotides, the CDR3 is TGTGCCAGCAACCTATGGGGAGATACGCAGTATTTT. Its translation is CASNLWGDTQYF.

The rearrangement links TRBV28 to TRBJ2-7; 8 nucleotides align to TRBD2. Per germline, CDR1 MDHEN and CDR2 SYDVKM. The CDR3 extends over 14 amino acids. The J segment lost 3 bases and the V segment lost 3 bases, leaving 4 bases of the junction unmatched. The chain's CDR3 is CASSFGAGGYEQYF. For the CDR3, the DNA is TGTGCCAGCAGTTTCGGCGCGGGAGGCTACGAGCAGTACTTC.

The chain combines TRBV7-6 with TRBJ2-2; perhaps TRBD2 as D (5 bases). The germline V and J ends were trimmed by 1 base and 4 bases, with 7 bases remaining between them. Germline CDR1 and CDR2: SGHVS and FNYEAQ. This CDR3 spans 14 amino acids. This CDR3 reads CASSLEGGTGELFF. The DNA for the CDR3 is TGTGCCAGCAGCTTAGAAGGAGGCACCGGGGAGCTGTTTTTT.

The rearrangement uses TRBV5-1 and TRBJ2-2; 8 nucleotides align to TRBD2. The CDR3 has 16 amino acids. V shed 0 bases and J 6 bases; nucleotides not matched to a gene: 7. The germline V gene has CDR1 SGHRS and CDR2 YFSETQ. The CDR3 here is CASSLGLAGPAGELFF. CDR3 bases: TGCGCCAGCAGCTTGGGTCTAGCGGGCCCTGCCGGGGAGCTGTTTTTT.

The chain combines TRBV27 with TRBJ2-1; 9 positions match TRBD2. J was trimmed by 0 bases and V by 5 bases; bases with no gene match: 2. This CDR3 spans 15 amino acids. Per germline, CDR1 MNHEY and CDR2 SMNVEV (reference sequence). This CDR3 reads CASSHSGSSYNEQFF. Written as DNA, the CDR3 is TGTGCCAGCAGTCATAGCGGGAGCTCCTACAATGAGCAGTTCTTC.

This clone was seen a single time. The chain is built from TRBV18 and TRBJ2-7, with D hard to call. This CDR3 is built from 12 residues. The ends were cut back, 4 bases at V and 5 bases at J, with 9 bases in the middle. Germline loops: CDR1 KGHSH, CDR2 LQKENI. The CDR3 sequence is CASSQGFDEQYF. The CDR3 DNA is TGTGCCAGCTCACAGGGATTTGACGAGCAGTACTTC.

About this clone: At one boundary the junction diverges from the germline segment, which might be a read error. V and J are TRBV4-1 and TRBJ2-3; D is perhaps TRBD1 or TRBD2 (5 bases each). The CDR3 is made up of 15 amino acids. Germline V gives CDR1 MGHRA, CDR2 YSYEKL. As DNA, the CDR3 is TGCGCCGGCAGCCAGAGTGGGACCCAGACGTATACGCAGTATTTT. It yields the protein CAGSQSGTQTYTQYF.

This chain joins TRBV7-3 and TRBJ2-3, with D perhaps matching TRBD2 (5 bases). The CDR3 spans 13 residues. V was shortened by 3 bases and J by 4 bases, with 8 bases between the two germline ends. Germline CDR1 SGHTA, CDR2 FQGTGA. CDR3 loop: CASSFGKSDTQYF. As DNA, the CDR3 is TGTGCCAGCAGCTTCGGGAAATCAGATACGCAGTATTTT.

The CDR3 DNA is TGCGCCAGCAGGTCGGGACTAGCGGGAGGCACAGATACGCAGTATTTT. The encoded protein is CASRSGLAGGTDTQYF. V gene TRBV5-1 combines with J gene TRBJ2-3; 14 bases agree with TRBD2. The CDR3 extends over 16 amino acids. Germline-derived CDR1 and CDR2 are SGHRS and YFSETQ. The V and J ends lost 5 bases and 1 base, in that order; junction bases with no gene match: 3.

The CDR3, as DNA: TGTGCCTGGAGAGACAGAAGAGTGATGAACACTGAAGCTTTCTTT. It is translated as CAWRDRRVMNTEAFF. V is TRBV30 and J is TRBJ1-1; possibly TRBD1 for D (5 bases). Between the trimmed V and J ends, which lost 3 bases and 0 bases, there was a span of 14 bases. CDR1 is GTSNPN and CDR2 is SVGIG in the germline V gene (reference sequence). There are 15 residues in the CDR3.

This sequence joins TRBV21-1 and TRBJ2-7; the table's D call TRBD1 went unverified against the DNA. TRBV21-1 is assigned pseudogene status. This CDR3 spans 13 amino acids. In DNA, the CDR3 is TGTGCCAGCAGCAAGAGGGACACCTACGAGCAGTACTTC. It yields the protein CASSKRDTYEQYF.

The CDR3 region has the DNA TGTGCCAGCAGCCAAGTCGCAGATACGCAGTATTTT. This sequence encodes CASSQVADTQYF. The V gene is TRBV4-2, the J gene TRBJ2-3; D gene ambiguous. Germline assignment: CDR1 LGHNA and CDR2 YNFKEQ. V lost 1 base and J 4 bases, leaving 3 bases between the germline ends. CDR3 length: 12 residues.

Concerning this clone: The junction and the germline gene differ at one end; a read error may be behind it. This specimen includes other DNA sequences encoding the same CDR3. This chain joins TRBV5-4 and TRBJ2-1, with 7 nucleotides matching TRBD1. The CDR3 has 17 amino acids. Per germline, CDR1 SGHNT and CDR2 YYREEE (reference sequence). CDR3 protein: CASSSSSRARGYNEQFF. CDR3 DNA: TGTGCTAGCAGTAGTAGCTCGAGGGCCAGGGGGTACAATGAGCAGTTCTTC. The variable domain in full, completed from reference TRBV5-4 and TRBJ2-1, reads ETGVTQSPTHLIKTRGQQVTLRCSSQSGHNTVSWYQQALGQGPQFIFQYYREEENGRGNFPPRFSGLQFPNYSSELNVNALELDDSALYLCASSSSSRARGYNEQFFGPGTRLTVL.

This clone has just one count. The V and J genes are TRBV6-1 and TRBJ1-1; D ambiguous. The CDR3 runs to 13 residues. Trimming shortened V by 6 bases and J by 3 bases, and 11 bases separated the two germline ends. Germline-derived CDR1 and CDR2 are MNHNS and SASEGT. CDR3 coding DNA: TGTGCCAGCAGACCGGTCTCCTACACTGAAGCTTTCTTT. This translates into CASRPVSYTEAFF.

V is TRBV5-4 and J is TRBJ2-5, with 10 bases fitting TRBD2. Trimming at V came to 1 base and at J to 3 bases, leaving 3 bases not matched to a gene. The CDR3 has 15 amino acids. CDR1 is SGHNT and CDR2 is YYREEE in the germline V gene (reference sequence). Written as DNA, the CDR3 is TGTGCCAGCAGCTTGATCAGCGGGAGGGAAGAGACCCAGTACTTC. Its translation is CASSLISGREETQYF.

The chain has TRBV9 and TRBJ1-4, with 9 nucleotides matching TRBD1. Germline V gives CDR1 SGDLS, CDR2 YYNGEE. The CDR3 runs to 15 residues. With V trimmed by 3 bases and J by 8 bases, 8 bases remained unmatched. The DNA for the CDR3 is TGTGCCAGCAGCGAAACGACAGGGGGACGCGAAAAACTGTTTTTT. This sequence encodes CASSETTGGREKLFF.

The gene calls are TRBV27 and TRBJ1-1, with TRBD1 as a possible D gene (5 bases). V was pared by 8 bases and J by 1 base, with 11 bases between. Per germline, CDR1 MNHEY and CDR2 SMNVEV (reference sequence). CDR3 size: 13 residues. CDR3 DNA: TGTGCCAGCCTCCCCCAGGGGAACACTGAAGCTTTCTTT. Translating gives CASLPQGNTEAFF.

The chain carries TRBV5-1 and TRBJ1-2; no clear D gene. The CDR3 has 13 amino acids. Deletions cut 4 bases from V and 5 bases from J, with 12 bases between. Germline V gives CDR1 SGHRS, CDR2 YFSETQ. Here the CDR3 reads CASSPEVAYGYTF. The CDR3 nucleotides read TGCGCCAGCAGCCCAGAGGTTGCTTATGGCTACACCTTC.

The chain carries TRBV6-6 and TRBJ2-2; either TRBD1 or TRBD2 may fit D (5 bases each). The CDR3 spans 14 residues. Trimming left V 2 bases short and J 3 bases short, with 7 bases between. Germline lookup yields CDR1 MNHNY and CDR2 SVGAGI (reference sequence). This CDR3 is CASSYGTDTGELFF. DNA of the CDR3: TGTGCCAGCAGTTACGGGACGGACACCGGGGAGCTGTTTTTT.

The gene calls are TRBV19 and TRBJ2-7, with 7 bases that match TRBD1. CDR1 is LNHDA and CDR2 is SQIVND in the germline V gene (reference sequence). Losses at the gene ends were 2 bases for V and 2 bases for J; bases not matched to a gene: 0. This CDR3 contains 13 residues. In nucleotides, the CDR3 is TGTGCCAGTAGTATAACAGGGGCCTACGAGCAGTACTTC. Translation: CASSITGAYEQYF.

V is TRBV7-2 and J is TRBJ2-3, with no clear D. This CDR3 region has 14 residues. Trimming took 5 bases from V and 2 from J, leaving 11 bases between them. Germline CDR1 reads SGHTA; CDR2 reads FQGNSA. DNA of the CDR3: TGTGCCAGCAGCCGCTTAGAACCCACAGATACGCAGTATTTT. Amino acid sequence: CASSRLEPTDTQYF.

The chain recombines TRBV19 with TRBJ2-7, with D unclear. Germline V gene lookup returns CDR1 LNHDA and CDR2 SQIVND (reference sequence). The CDR3 sequence is 12 residues long. V was pared by 6 bases and J by 4 bases, with 10 bases between. The CDR3 nucleotides are TGTGCCAGTAGCCTACTCCCTTACGAGCAGTACTTC. Its protein is CASSLLPYEQYF. The entire variable domain, with the rest obtained from reference TRBV19 and TRBJ2-7, is as follows: DGGITQSPKYLFRKEGQNVTLSCEQNLNHDAMYWYRQDPGQGLRLIYYSQIVNDFQKGDIAEGYSVSREKKESFPLTVTSAQKNPTAFYLCASSLLPYEQYFGPGTRLTVT.

This chain links TRBV19 with TRBJ1-5; unclear D gene. Germline CDR1 and CDR2: LNHDA and SQIVND (reference sequence). This CDR3 contains 14 residues. Trimming removed 2 bases from V and 6 bases from J, with 11 bases in between. This CDR3 reads CASSIISGRQPQHF. CDR3 nucleotides: TGTGCCAGTAGTATAATATCGGGTCGTCAGCCCCAGCATTTT.

The genes are TRBV15 and TRBJ2-7, with D possibly TRBD2 on 6 matching bases. Looked up from germline, CDR1 is LNHNV and CDR2 is YYDKDF (reference sequence). The V end was cut by 5 bases, the J end by 2 bases, with 19 bases between. The CDR3 has 16 amino acids. CDR3 protein: CATSPHGSGGTYEQYF. The CDR3 DNA reads TGTGCCACCAGCCCCCACGGGTCCGGGGGAACCTACGAGCAGTACTTC.

V is TRBV19 and J is TRBJ1-1, with D hard to call. The germline gives CDR1 LNHDA, CDR2 SQIVND (reference sequence). CDR3 length: 13 amino acids. V shed 0 bases and J shed 6 bases, with 8 bases lying between them. CDR3 coding DNA: TGTGCCAGTAGTATAGAAGAGGGTTCTGAAGCTTTCTTT. Its protein is CASSIEEGSEAFF.

The chain employs TRBV5-6 and TRBJ2-7; D might be TRBD1 (7 bases). This CDR3 has 13 residues. CDR1 and CDR2 (germline): SGHDT, YYEEEE. V was pared by 1 base and J by 7 bases, with 12 bases between. This CDR3 is CASSLTGAGEQYF. The CDR3 region has the DNA TGTGCCAGCAGCTTGACAGGGGCGGGGGAGCAGTACTTC.